The 10 T cell receptor beta chains reported below all come from one sample, sequenced in a study of T cell responses to AZD1222 COVID-19 vaccine. TCRdb's copy holds only in-frame clones and misses some; the assay was immunoSEQ multiplex PCR. This table holds under 150,000 clones, around 85% found once. The input for sequencing was peripheral blood, taken on day 0 of AZD1222 vaccination. The receptors originated from an adult in good health.

The chain couples TRBV19 to TRBJ2-2; D uncertain. CDR3 length: 13 amino acids. Germline V gives CDR1 LNHDA, CDR2 SQIVND (reference sequence). V was trimmed by 5 bases and J by 3 bases, leaving 7 bases between them. The CDR3 nucleotides are TGTGCCAGTAGTGGCAGGTACACCGGGGAGCTGTTTTTT. As protein: CASSGRYTGELFF.

This rearrangement joins TRBV6-6 to TRBJ2-3; the match to TRBD2 covers 8 bases. CDR3 length: 14 residues. The V and J ends lost 6 bases and 3 bases, in that order; junction bases with no gene match: 5. Looked up from germline, CDR1 is MNHNY and CDR2 is SVGAGI (reference sequence). The CDR3 spells CASRPGGRTDTQYF. The CDR3 DNA is TGTGCCAGCAGACCGGGGGGGAGAACAGATACGCAGTATTTT.

The chain couples TRBV6-2 or TRBV6-3 to TRBJ1-5, with a weak D call TRBD1 (5 bases). CDR1 and CDR2 (germline): MNHEY, SVGEGT. This CDR3 comprises 16 residues. V dropped 2 bases and J dropped 5 bases, with 16 bases sitting between them. The CDR3 coding sequence is TGTGCCAGCAGTTACATATCGCAGGGTGGGGATCAGCCCCAGCATTTT. Protein: CASSYISQGGDQPQHF.

The rearrangement joins TRBV7-8 to TRBJ2-5; TRBD1 matches at 8 bases. CDR1 SGHVS and CDR2 FQNEAQ come from the germline V gene. The CDR3 length is 18 residues. J was trimmed by 5 bases and V by 3 bases; bases with no gene match: 17. The CDR3 spells CASSFSAQGARIMETQYF. The DNA for the CDR3 is TGTGCCAGCAGCTTTAGCGCGCAGGGGGCGCGGATTATGGAGACCCAGTACTTC.

This chain connects TRBV12-3 or TRBV12-4 to TRBJ2-2; 7 nucleotides line up with TRBD1. The CDR3 consists of 13 residues. Trimming cost V 5 bases and J 8 bases; bases outside gene matches: 5. The CDR3 region is CASSRTGWGELFF. CDR3 nucleotides: TGTGCCAGCAGTCGGACAGGATGGGGGGAGCTGTTTTTT.

The chain uses TRBV30 and TRBJ2-1; 16 bases line up with TRBD2. Germline V lookup: CDR1 GTSNPN, CDR2 SVGIG (reference sequence). The J segment lost 8 bases and the V segment lost 1 base, leaving 14 bases of the junction unmatched. This CDR3 contains 19 residues. The CDR3 bases are TGTGCCTGGAGTGCTACCCGCGGGACTAGCGGGAGGGCGGTAGATGAGCAGTTCTTC. Amino acid sequence: CAWSATRGTSGRAVDEQFF.

The CDR3 loop reads CASSGHRDPSSYEQYF. The CDR3 DNA sequence: TGCGCCAGCAGCGGTCATCGGGACCCGAGCTCCTACGAGCAGTACTTC. This sequence joins TRBV4-1 and TRBJ2-7, with D perhaps being TRBD1 or TRBD2 (5 bases each). The CDR3 runs to 16 residues. The V end was cut by 5 bases, the J end by 0 bases, with 17 bases between. Germline assignment: CDR1 MGHRA and CDR2 YSYEKL.

This clone was counted once. The chain couples TRBV24-1 to TRBJ1-1; possible D gene TRBD1, 6 bases. The CDR3 is made up of 13 amino acids. Germline V CDR1 and CDR2: KGHDR, SFDVKD. The germline V and J ends were trimmed by 9 bases and 0 bases, with 10 bases remaining between them. The CDR3 bases are TGTGCCACCGTGGACAGCTTGAACACTGAAGCTTTCTTT. Encoded protein: CATVDSLNTEAFF.

This clone has only a few counts. The CDR3 loop reads CASSGTTGAQAFF. The CDR3 DNA follows: TGTGCCAGCAGCGGAACGACAGGGGCCCAAGCTTTCTTT. The chain combines TRBV9 with TRBJ1-1; 8 bases are a match to TRBD1. CDR1 is SGDLS and CDR2 is YYNGEE in the germline V gene. This CDR3 is built from 13 residues. The junction had 7 bases not matched to a gene; V was cut back by 3 bases and J by 9 bases.

The rearrangement links TRBV3-1 (or the pseudogene TRBV3-2) to TRBJ1-1; D is unclear. Germline CDR1 is LGHDT and CDR2 is YNNKEL (reference sequence). The CDR3 has 13 amino acids. V lost 3 bases and J 1 base, leaving 6 bases between the germline ends. The CDR3 spells CASSQTGNTEAFF. CDR3 DNA sequence: TGTGCCAGCAGCCAGACGGGGAACACTGAAGCTTTCTTT.